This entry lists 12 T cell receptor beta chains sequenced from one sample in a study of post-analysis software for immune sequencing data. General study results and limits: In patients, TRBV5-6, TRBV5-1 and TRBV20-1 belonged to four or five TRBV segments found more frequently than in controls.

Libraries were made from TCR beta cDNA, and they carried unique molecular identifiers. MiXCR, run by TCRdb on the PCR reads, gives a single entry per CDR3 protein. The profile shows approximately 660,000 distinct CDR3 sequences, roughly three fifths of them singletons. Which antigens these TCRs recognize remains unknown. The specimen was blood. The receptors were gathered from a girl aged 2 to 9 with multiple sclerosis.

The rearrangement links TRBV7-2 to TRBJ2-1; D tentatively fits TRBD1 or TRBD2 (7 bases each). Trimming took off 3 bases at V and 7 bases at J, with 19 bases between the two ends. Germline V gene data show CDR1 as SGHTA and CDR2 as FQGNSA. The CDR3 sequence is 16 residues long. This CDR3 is CASSFQGGRPENEQFF. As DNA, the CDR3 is TGTGCCAGCAGCTTCCAGGGGGGGCGCCCCGAAAATGAGCAGTTCTTC. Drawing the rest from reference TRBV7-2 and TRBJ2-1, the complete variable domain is GAGVSQSPSNKVTEKGKDVELRCDPISGHTALYWYRQSLGQGLEFLIYFQGNSAPDKSGLPSDRFSAERTGGSVSTLTIQRTQQEDSAVYLCASSFQGGRPENEQFFGPGTRLTVL.

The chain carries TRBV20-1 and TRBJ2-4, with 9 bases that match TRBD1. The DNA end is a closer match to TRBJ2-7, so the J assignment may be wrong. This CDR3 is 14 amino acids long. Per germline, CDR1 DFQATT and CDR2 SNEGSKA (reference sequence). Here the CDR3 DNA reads TGCAGTGCTGCAGCTGGGACAGGGTTCAACGAGCAGTACTTC. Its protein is CSAAAGTGFNEQYF.

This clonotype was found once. The CDR3 DNA reads as TGCGCCAGCAGCCACCAACTAGCGGGAGTTGGCGATGACTACGAGCAGTACTTC. Residues: CASSHQLAGVGDDYEQYF. The chain links TRBV4-1 to TRBJ2-5; 11 bases match TRBD2. The DNA end is a closer match to TRBJ2-7, so the J assignment may be wrong. Germline CDR1 reads MGHRA; CDR2 reads YSYEKL. The CDR3 loop spans 18 amino acids.

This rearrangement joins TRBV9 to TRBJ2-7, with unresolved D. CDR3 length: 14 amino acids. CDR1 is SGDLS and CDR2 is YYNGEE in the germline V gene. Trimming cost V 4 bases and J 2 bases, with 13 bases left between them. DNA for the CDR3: TGTGCCAGCAGCCCCGGACGGAAAACCTACGAGCAGTACTTC. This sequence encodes CASSPGRKTYEQYF. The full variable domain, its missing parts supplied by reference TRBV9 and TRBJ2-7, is DSGVTQTPKHLITATGQRVTLRCSPRSGDLSVYWYQQSLDQGLQFLIQYYNGEERAKGNILERFSAQQFPDLHSELNLSSLELGDSALYFCASSPGRKTYEQYFGPGTRLTVT.

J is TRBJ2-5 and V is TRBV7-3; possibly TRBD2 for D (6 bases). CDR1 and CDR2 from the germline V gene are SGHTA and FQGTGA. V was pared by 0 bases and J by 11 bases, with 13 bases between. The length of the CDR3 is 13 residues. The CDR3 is CASSLTGTATQYF. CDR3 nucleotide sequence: TGTGCCAGCAGCTTAACTGGGACTGCGACGCAGTACTTC.

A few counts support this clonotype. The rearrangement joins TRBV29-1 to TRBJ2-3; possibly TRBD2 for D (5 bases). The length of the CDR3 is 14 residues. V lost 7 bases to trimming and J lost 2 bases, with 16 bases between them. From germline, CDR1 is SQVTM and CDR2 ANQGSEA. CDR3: CSASLLMFTDTQYF. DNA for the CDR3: TGCAGCGCTAGCTTACTGATGTTCACAGATACGCAGTATTTT.

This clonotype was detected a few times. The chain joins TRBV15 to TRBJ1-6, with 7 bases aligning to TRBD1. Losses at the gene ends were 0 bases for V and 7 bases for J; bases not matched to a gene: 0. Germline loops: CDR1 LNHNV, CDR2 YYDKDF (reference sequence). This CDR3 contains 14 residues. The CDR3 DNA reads TGTGCCACCAGCAGAGACAGGGGGAATTCACCCCTCCACTTT. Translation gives CATSRDRGNSPLHF.

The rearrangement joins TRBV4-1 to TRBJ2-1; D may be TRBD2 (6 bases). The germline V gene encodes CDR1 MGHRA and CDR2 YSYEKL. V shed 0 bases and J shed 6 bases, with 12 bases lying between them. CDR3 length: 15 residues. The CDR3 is CASSQDSAGSNEQFF. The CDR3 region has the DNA TGCGCCAGCAGCCAAGATTCCGCGGGGAGCAATGAGCAGTTCTTC.

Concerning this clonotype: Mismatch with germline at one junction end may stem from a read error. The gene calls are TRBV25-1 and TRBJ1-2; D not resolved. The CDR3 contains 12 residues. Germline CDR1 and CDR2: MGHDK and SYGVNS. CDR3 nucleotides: TGTGCCAGTAGTGAATCCTATTATGGCTACACCTTC. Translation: CASSESYYGYTF.

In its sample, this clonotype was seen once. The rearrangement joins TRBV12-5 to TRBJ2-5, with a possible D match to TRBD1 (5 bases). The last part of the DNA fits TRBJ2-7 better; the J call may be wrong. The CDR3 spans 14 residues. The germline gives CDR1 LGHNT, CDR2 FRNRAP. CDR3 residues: CASGAWGRVYEQYF. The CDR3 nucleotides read TGTGCTAGTGGAGCCTGGGGCAGGGTCTACGAGCAGTACTTC.

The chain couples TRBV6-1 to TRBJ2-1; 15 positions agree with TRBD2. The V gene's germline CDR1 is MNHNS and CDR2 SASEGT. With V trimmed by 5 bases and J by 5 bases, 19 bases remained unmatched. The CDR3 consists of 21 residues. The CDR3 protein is CASSLAPGLAGGHRINNEQFF. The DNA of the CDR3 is TGTGCCAGCAGTCTGGCCCCGGGACTAGCGGGGGGCCATAGGATAAACAATGAGCAGTTCTTC.

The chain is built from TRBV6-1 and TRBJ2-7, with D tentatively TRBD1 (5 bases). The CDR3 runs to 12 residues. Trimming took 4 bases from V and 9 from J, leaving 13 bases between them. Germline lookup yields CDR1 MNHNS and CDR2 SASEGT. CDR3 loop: CASSGTSDGQYF. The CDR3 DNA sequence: TGTGCCAGCAGTGGGACATCGGACGGGCAGTACTTC.